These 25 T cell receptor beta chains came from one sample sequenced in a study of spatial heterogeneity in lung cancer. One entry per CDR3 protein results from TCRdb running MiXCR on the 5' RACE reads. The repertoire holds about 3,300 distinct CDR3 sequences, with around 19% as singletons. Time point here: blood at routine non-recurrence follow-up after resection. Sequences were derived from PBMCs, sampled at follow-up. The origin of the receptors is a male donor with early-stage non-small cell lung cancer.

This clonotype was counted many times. The CDR3 region has the DNA TGTGCCACCAGCAGAGATCGGATCACCGGGGAGCTGTTTTTT. It codes for CATSRDRITGELFF. The genes are TRBV15 and TRBJ2-2; no definite D call. The CDR3 is 14 residues long. The germline CDR1 and CDR2 sequences are LNHNV and YYDKDF (reference sequence). V was pared by 0 bases and J by 4 bases, with 6 bases between.

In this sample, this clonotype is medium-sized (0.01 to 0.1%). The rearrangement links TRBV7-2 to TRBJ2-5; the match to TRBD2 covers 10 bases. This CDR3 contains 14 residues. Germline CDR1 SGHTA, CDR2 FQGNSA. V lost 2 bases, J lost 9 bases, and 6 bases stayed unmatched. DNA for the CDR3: TGTGCCAGCAGCTTAATAGCGGGGGGCGCGGCCCAGTACTTC. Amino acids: CASSLIAGGAAQYF.

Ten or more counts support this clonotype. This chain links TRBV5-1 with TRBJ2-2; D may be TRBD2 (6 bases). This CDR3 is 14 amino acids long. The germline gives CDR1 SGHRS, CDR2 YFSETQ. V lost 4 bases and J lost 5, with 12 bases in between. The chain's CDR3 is CASSEGLRTGELFF. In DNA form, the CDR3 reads TGCGCCAGCAGCGAGGGACTGCGGACCGGGGAGCTGTTTTTT.

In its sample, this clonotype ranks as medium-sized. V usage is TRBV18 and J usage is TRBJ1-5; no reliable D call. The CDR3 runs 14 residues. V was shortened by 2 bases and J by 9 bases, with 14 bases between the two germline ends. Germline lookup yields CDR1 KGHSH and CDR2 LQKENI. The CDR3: CASSPEFFPSPQHF. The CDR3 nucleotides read TGTGCCAGCTCACCAGAGTTTTTCCCATCGCCCCAGCATTTT. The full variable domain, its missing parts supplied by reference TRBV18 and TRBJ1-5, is NAGVMQNPRHLVRRRGQEARLRCSPMKGHSHVYWYRQLPEEGLKFMVYLQKENIIDESGMPKERFSAEFPKEGPSILRIQQVVRGDSAAYFCASSPEFFPSPQHFGDGTRLSIL.

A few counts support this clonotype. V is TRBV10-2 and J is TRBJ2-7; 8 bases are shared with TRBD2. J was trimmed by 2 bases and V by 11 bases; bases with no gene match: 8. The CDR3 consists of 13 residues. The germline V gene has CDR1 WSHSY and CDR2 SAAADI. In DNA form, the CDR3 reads TGCGCCTCCGGGGTAGCGGGACCCTACGAGCAGTACTTC. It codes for CASGVAGPYEQYF.

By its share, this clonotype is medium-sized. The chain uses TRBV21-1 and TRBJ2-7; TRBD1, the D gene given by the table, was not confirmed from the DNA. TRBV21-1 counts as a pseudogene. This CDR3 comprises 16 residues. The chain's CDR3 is CASSQLRDRVTYEQYV. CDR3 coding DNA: TGTGCCAGCAGCCAACTCCGGGACAGGGTTACCTACGAGCAGTACGTC.

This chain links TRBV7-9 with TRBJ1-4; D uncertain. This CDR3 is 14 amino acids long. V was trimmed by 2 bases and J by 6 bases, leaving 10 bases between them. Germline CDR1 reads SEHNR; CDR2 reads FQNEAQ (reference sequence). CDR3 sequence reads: CASSLRREDEKLFF. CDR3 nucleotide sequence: TGTGCCAGCAGCTTAAGGAGGGAAGATGAAAAACTGTTTTTT.

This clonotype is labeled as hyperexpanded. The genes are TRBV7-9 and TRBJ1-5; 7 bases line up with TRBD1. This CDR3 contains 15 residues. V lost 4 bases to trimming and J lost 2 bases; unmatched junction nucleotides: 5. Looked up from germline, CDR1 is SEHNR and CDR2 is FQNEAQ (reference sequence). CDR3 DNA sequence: TGTGCCAGCAGCTCGACAGGGTCAGGCAATCAGCCCCAGCATTTT. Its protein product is CASSSTGSGNQPQHF.

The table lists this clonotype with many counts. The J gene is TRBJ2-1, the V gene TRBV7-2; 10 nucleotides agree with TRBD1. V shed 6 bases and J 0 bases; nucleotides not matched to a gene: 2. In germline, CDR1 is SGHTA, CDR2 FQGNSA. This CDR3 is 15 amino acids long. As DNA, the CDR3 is TGTGCCAGCAGGCGGGACAGGGGCTCCTACAATGAGCAGTTCTTC. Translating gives CASRRDRGSYNEQFF.

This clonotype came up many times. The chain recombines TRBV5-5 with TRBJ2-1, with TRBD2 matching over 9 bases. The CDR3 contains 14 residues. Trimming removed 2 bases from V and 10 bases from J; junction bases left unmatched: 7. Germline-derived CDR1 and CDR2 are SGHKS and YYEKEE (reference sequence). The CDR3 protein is CASSFVAGVGEQFF. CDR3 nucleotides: TGTGCCAGCAGCTTCGTAGCGGGAGTCGGCGAGCAGTTCTTC. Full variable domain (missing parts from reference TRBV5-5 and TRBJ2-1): DAGVTQSPTHLIKTRGQQVTLRCSPISGHKSVSWYQQVLGQGPQFIFQYYEKEERGRGNFPDRFSARQFPNYSSELNVNALLLGDSALYLCASSFVAGVGEQFFGPGTRLTVL.

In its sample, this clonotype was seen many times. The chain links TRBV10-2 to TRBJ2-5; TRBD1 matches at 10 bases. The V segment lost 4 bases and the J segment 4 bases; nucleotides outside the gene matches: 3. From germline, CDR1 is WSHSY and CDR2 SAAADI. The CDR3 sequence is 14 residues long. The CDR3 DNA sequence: TGCGCCAGCAGTGGACAGGGGGCACGAGAGACCCAGTACTTC. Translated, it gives CASSGQGARETQYF.

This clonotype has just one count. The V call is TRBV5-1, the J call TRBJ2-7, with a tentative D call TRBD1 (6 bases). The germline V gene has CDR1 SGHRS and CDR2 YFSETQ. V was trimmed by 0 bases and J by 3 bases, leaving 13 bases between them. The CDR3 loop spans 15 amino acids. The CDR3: CASSLGGLLRYEQYF. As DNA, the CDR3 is TGCGCCAGCAGCTTGGGGGGGCTCCTCCGCTACGAGCAGTACTTC.

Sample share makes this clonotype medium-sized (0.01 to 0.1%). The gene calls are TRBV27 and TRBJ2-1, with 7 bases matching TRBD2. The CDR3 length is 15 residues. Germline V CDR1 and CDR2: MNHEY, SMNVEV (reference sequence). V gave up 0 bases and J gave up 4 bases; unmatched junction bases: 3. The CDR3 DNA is TGTGCCAGCAGTTTATCGGTGGGGGGGTACAATGAGCAGTTCTTC. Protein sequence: CASSLSVGGYNEQFF.

Here the CDR3 reads CASSSSGARFQETQYF. CDR3 DNA: TGTGCCAGCAGCTCGTCTGGAGCTCGGTTCCAAGAGACCCAGTACTTC. The chain carries TRBV7-6 and TRBJ2-5; D gene ambiguous. The CDR3 is 16 residues long. V gave up 4 bases and J gave up 1 base, with 16 bases separating them. The germline V gene has CDR1 SGHVS and CDR2 FNYEAQ.

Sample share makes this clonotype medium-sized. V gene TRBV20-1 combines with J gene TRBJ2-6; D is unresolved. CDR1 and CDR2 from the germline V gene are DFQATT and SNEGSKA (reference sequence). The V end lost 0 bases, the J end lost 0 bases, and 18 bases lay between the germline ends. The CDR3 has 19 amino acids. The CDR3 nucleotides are TGCAGTGCTAGAGAAACCGGGCCCAAAATATACTCTGGGGCCAACGTCCTGACTTTC. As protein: CSARETGPKIYSGANVLTF.

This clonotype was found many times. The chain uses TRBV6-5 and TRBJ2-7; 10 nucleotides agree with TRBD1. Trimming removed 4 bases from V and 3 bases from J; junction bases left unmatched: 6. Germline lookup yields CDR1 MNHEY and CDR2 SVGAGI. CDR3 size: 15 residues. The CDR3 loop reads CASSLRDRGIYEQYF. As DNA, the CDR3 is TGTGCCAGCAGTTTACGGGACAGGGGAATCTACGAGCAGTACTTC.

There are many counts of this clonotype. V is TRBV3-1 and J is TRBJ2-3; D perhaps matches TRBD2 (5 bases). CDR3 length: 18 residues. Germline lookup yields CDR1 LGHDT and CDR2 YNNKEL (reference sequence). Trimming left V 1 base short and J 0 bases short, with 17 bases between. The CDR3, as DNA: TGTGCCAGCAGCCAAGGGTCCCAATGGCCGGGAAGCACAGATACGCAGTATTTT. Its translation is CASSQGSQWPGSTDTQYF.

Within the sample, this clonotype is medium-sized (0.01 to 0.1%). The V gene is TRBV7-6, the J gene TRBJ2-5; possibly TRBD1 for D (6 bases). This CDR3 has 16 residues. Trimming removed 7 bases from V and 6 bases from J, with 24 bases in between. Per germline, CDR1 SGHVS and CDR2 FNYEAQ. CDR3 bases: TGTGCCAGCACCTTTTTAAGGGGGTCGCATCTGAAGACCCAGTACTTC. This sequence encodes CASTFLRGSHLKTQYF.

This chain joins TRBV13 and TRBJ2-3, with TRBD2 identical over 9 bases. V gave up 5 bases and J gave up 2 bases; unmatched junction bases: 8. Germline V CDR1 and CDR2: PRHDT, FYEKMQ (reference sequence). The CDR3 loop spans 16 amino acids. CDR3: CASSGLAGANTDTQYF. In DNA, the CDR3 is TGTGCCAGCAGCGGGTTAGCGGGGGCCAACACAGATACGCAGTATTTT.

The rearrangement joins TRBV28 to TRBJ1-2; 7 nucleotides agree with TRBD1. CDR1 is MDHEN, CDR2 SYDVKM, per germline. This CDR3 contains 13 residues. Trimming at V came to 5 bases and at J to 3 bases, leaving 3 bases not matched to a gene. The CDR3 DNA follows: TGTGCCAGCAGTCAGGGGGTGGACTATGGCTACACCTTC. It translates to CASSQGVDYGYTF.

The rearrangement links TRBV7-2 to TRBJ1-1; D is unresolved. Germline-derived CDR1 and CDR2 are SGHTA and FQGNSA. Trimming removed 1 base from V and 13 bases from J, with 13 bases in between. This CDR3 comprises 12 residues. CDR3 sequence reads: CASSLVGGFGFF. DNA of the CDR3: TGTGCCAGCAGCTTAGTGGGCGGATTTGGTTTCTTT.

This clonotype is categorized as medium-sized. The CDR3 loop reads CATSRGGTGSYEQYV. As DNA, the CDR3 is TGTGCCACCAGCAGAGGGGGGACCGGTTCCTACGAGCAGTACGTC. V is TRBV15 and J is TRBJ2-7; either TRBD1 or TRBD2 may fit D (5 bases each). The germline gives CDR1 LNHNV, CDR2 YYDKDF (reference sequence). V lost 1 base to trimming and J lost 1 base, with 11 bases between them. This CDR3 has 15 amino acids.

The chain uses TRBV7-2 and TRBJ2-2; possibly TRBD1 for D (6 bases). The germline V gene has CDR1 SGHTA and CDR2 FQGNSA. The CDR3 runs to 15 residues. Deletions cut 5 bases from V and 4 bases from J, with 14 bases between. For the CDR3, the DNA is TGTGCCAGCAGCACCCAGGGGTCTGTCACCGGGGAGCTGTTTTTT. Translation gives CASSTQGSVTGELFF. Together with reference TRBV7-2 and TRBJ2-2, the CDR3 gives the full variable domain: GAGVSQSPSNKVTEKGKDVELRCDPISGHTALYWYRQSLGQGLEFLIYFQGNSAPDKSGLPSDRFSAERTGGSVSTLTIQRTQQEDSAVYLCASSTQGSVTGELFFGEGSRLTVL.

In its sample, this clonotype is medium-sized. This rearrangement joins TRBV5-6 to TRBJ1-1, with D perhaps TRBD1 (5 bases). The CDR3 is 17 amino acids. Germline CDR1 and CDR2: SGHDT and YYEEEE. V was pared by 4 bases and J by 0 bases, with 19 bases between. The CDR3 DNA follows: TGTGCCAGCAGCCAAGACTGGGGGAACTTAATGAACACTGAAGCTTTCTTT. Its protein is CASSQDWGNLMNTEAFF.

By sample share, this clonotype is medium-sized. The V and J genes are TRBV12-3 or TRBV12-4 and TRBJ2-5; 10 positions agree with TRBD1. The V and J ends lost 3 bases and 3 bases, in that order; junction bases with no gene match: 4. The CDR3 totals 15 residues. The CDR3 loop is CASSFRTGGEETQYF. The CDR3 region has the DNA TGTGCCAGCAGTTTCAGGACAGGGGGGGAAGAGACCCAGTACTTC.